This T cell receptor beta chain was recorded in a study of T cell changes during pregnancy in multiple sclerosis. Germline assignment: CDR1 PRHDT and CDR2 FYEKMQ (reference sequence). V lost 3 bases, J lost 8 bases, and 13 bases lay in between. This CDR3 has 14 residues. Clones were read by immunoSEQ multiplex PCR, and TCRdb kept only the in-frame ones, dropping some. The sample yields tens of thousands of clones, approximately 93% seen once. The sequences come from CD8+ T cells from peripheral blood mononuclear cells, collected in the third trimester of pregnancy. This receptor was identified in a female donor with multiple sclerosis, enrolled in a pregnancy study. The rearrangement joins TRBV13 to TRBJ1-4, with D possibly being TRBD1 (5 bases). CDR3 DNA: TGTGCCAGCAGCTTCACGCAGGGTGGCGAAAAACTGTTTTTT. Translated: CASSFTQGGEKLFF.